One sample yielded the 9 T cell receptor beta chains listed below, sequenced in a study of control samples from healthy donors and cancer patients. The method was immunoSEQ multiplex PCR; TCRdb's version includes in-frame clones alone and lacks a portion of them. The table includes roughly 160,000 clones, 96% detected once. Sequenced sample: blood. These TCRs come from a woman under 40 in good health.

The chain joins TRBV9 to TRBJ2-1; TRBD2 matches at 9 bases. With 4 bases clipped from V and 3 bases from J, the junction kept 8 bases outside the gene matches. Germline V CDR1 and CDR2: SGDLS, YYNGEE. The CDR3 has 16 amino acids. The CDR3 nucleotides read TGTGCCAGCAGCCCCCAAGGAGCGGGGGGCTACAATGAGCAGTTCTTC. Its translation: CASSPQGAGGYNEQFF. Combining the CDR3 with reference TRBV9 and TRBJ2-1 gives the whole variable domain DSGVTQTPKHLITATGQRVTLRCSPRSGDLSVYWYQQSLDQGLQFLIQYYNGEERAKGNILERFSAQQFPDLHSELNLSSLELGDSALYFCASSPQGAGGYNEQFFGPGTRLTVL.

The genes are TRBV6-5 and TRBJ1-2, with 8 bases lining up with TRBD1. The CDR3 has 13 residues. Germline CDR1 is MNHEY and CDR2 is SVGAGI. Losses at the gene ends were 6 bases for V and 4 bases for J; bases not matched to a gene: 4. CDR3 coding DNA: TGTGCCAGCAGACAGACAGGGGTCTATGGCTACACCTTC. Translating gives CASRQTGVYGYTF.

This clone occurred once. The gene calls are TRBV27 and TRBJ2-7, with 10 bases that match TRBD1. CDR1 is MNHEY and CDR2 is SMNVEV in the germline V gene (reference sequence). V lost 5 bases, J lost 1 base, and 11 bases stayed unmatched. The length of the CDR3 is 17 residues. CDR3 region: CASSILPRDRGSYEQYF. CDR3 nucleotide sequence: TGTGCCAGCAGTATCTTACCTCGGGACAGGGGATCCTACGAGCAGTACTTC.

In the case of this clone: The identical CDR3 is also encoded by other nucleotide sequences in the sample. The chain's CDR3 is CASSYSSNQPQHF. As DNA, the CDR3 is TGTGCCAGCAGTTACTCGAGCAATCAGCCCCAGCATTTT. V gene TRBV6-5 combines with J gene TRBJ1-5; D ambiguous. V lost 0 bases to trimming and J lost 1 base, with 1 base between them. Germline-derived CDR1 and CDR2 are MNHEY and SVGAGI. This CDR3 is 13 amino acids long.

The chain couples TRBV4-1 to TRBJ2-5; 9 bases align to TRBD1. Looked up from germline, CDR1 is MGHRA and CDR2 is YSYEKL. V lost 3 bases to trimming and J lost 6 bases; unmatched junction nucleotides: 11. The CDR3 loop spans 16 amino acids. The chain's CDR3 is CASSHETGTGRKTQYF. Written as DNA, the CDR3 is TGCGCCAGCAGCCATGAAACCGGGACAGGGAGGAAGACCCAGTACTTC.

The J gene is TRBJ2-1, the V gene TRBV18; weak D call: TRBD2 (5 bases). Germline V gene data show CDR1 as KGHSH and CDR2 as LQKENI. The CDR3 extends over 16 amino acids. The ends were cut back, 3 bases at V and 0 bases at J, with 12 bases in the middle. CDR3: CASSPLARSSYNEQFF. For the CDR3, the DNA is TGTGCCAGCTCACCCTTAGCGAGGAGCTCCTACAATGAGCAGTTCTTC.

CDR3 sequence reads: CASRRGLGEQYF. CDR3 DNA sequence: TGTGCCAGCAGAAGGGGGTTGGGGGAGCAGTACTTC. This rearrangement joins TRBV6-5 to TRBJ2-7, with D possibly being TRBD1 (6 bases). This CDR3 is built from 12 residues. V lost 6 bases to trimming and J lost 7 bases, with 13 bases between them. Germline CDR1 MNHEY, CDR2 SVGAGI.

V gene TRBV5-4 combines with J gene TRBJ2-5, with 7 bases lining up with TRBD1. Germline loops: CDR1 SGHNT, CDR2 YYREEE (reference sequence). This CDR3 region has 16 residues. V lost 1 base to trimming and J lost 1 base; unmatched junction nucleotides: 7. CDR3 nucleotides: TGTGCCAGCAGCTTGTCGATAGGGACAGCCCAAGAGACCCAGTACTTC. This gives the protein CASSLSIGTAQETQYF.

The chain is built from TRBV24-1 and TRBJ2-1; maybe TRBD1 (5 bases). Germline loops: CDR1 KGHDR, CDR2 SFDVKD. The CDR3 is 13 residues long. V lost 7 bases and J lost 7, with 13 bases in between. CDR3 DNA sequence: TGTGCCACCAGCCTCCAGGGTAGAAATGAGCAGTTCTTC. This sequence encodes CATSLQGRNEQFF.